This paragraph reports one T cell receptor beta chain. Its antigen is currently unknown. Clones were read by immunoSEQ multiplex PCR, and TCRdb kept only the in-frame ones, dropping some. The sample shows 60,000 to 85,000 clones, 70% to 90% of them seen only once. These data originate in a study of radiotherapy plus CTLA-4 blockade in lung cancer. The study's findings and limits: After radiotherapy and ipilimumab, tumor-derived clones expanded in peripheral blood.

With 11 bases removed from V and 5 bases from J, the gap between germline ends came to 18 bases. The germline gives CDR1 LNHDA, CDR2 SQIVND (reference sequence). This CDR3 has 13 amino acids. The sample was peripheral blood, taken from a patient treated with radiotherapy plus ipilimumab. This chain connects TRBV19 to TRBJ1-1; D is possibly TRBD1 (5 bases). The TCR was taken from a human donor with non-small cell lung cancer who had stable disease on radiotherapy plus ipilimumab. CDR3 sequence: CAASGTGWTEAFF. CDR3 coding DNA: TGTGCCGCGTCCGGGACCGGGTGGACTGAAGCTTTCTTT. Together with reference TRBV19 and TRBJ1-1, the CDR3 gives the full variable domain: DGGITQSPKYLFRKEGQNVTLSCEQNLNHDAMYWYRQDPGQGLRLIYYSQIVNDFQKGDIAEGYSVSREKKESFPLTVTSAQKNPTAFYLCAASGTGWTEAFFGQGTRLTVV.